The 4 T cell receptor beta chains presented below share a single source sample, sequenced in a study of T cells in Graves' hyperthyroidism and ophthalmopathy. Amplified TCR beta CDR3 regions came from RNA transcripts. The study used the HTBI primer set for a first-round RT-PCR of the TCR CDR3. MiXCR, applied by TCRdb to the multiplex PCR reads, yields one record per CDR3 protein. The repertoire holds 350,000 to 450,000 distinct CDR3 sequences, with over 11% as singletons. The material sequenced was blood. Source of these receptors: a man in his fifties or sixties with Graves' ophthalmopathy.

This clonotype was observed at least ten times. CDR3: CASSFRSTYNEQFF. DNA for the CDR3: TGCGCCAGCAGCTTCCGCTCCACCTACAATGAGCAGTTCTTC. The chain has TRBV5-1 and TRBJ2-1; no clear D. Germline assignment: CDR1 SGHRS and CDR2 YFSETQ. This CDR3 contains 14 residues. V was shortened by 2 bases and J by 2 bases, with 8 bases between the two germline ends.

This rearrangement joins TRBV7-9 to TRBJ2-1, with D possibly matching TRBD1 (6 bases). This CDR3 is built from 18 residues. V was shortened by 5 bases and J by 0 bases, with 20 bases between the two germline ends. Looked up from germline, CDR1 is SEHNR and CDR2 is FQNEAQ (reference sequence). The CDR3 sequence is CASSTTGQWGSSYNEQFF. For the CDR3, the DNA is TGTGCCAGCAGCACAACAGGGCAGTGGGGAAGCTCCTACAATGAGCAGTTCTTC. Using reference TRBV7-9 and TRBJ2-1 for the parts outside the CDR3, the full variable domain is DTGVSQNPRHKITKRGQNVTFRCDPISEHNRLYWYRQTLGQGPEFLTYFQNEAQLEKSRLLSDRFSAERPKGSFSTLEIQRTEQGDSAMYLCASSTTGQWGSSYNEQFFGPGTRLTVL.

This clonotype was counted between two and nine times. The chain has TRBV6-5 and TRBJ2-3; 9 bases agree with TRBD2. CDR3 length: 13 residues. The trim removed 2 bases at V and 14 bases at J, leaving 8 bases unmatched. Germline CDR1 MNHEY, CDR2 SVGAGI. The CDR3 nucleotides read TGTGCCAGCAGTTACGAGATAGCGGGAGCCCGGTATTTT. As protein: CASSYEIAGARYF.

The sample holds many counts of this clonotype. Here the CDR3 reads CASLGGTFTDTQYF. CDR3 DNA sequence: TGTGCCAGCCTCGGCGGAACCTTCACAGATACGCAGTATTTT. The chain couples TRBV2 to TRBJ2-3; no clear D gene. In germline, CDR1 is SNHLY, CDR2 FYNNEI. The CDR3 has 14 amino acids. With 8 bases removed from V and 2 bases from J, the gap between germline ends came to 14 bases.